The 27 T cell receptor beta chains below all came from one sample that was sequenced in a study of T cells in Graves' hyperthyroidism and ophthalmopathy. The investigators amplified TCR beta CDR3 regions from RNA transcripts. The HTBI primer set served for first-round RT-PCR of the TCR CDR3. One entry per CDR3 protein, called by TCRdb with MiXCR from the multiplex PCR reads. The repertoire consists of around 440,000 distinct CDR3 sequences, with approximately 14% occurring once and the leading ten covering around 7%. The sequenced sample was blood. Every receptor here comes from a woman under 30 with Graves' hyperthyroidism.

In its sample, this clonotype was seen many times. This chain uses TRBV6-6 with TRBJ2-5; D remains unclear. Germline-derived CDR1 and CDR2 are MNHNY and SVGAGI (reference sequence). This CDR3 is built from 11 residues. The ends were cut back, 2 bases at V and 5 bases at J, with 3 bases in the middle. DNA for the CDR3: TGTGCCAGCAGTTACGAGGAGACCCAGTACTTC. This encodes CASSYEETQYF.

This clonotype was counted ten times or more. The gene calls are TRBV5-1 and TRBJ1-3; D is uncertain. The CDR3 has 14 amino acids. Germline V gives CDR1 SGHRS, CDR2 YFSETQ. With 4 bases removed from V and 0 bases from J, the gap between germline ends came to 8 bases. The CDR3 DNA reads as TGCGCCAGCAGCAACGACATCTCTGGAAACACCATATATTTT. It is translated as CASSNDISGNTIYF.

This clonotype turned up a few times. This chain links TRBV9 with TRBJ2-3; 9 positions match TRBD2. V trimming: 4 bases; J trimming: 9 bases; junction bases outside the gene matches: 9. CDR1 SGDLS and CDR2 YYNGEE come from the germline V gene. This CDR3 is 14 amino acids long. CDR3 sequence: CASSTSGGPATQYF. In nucleotides, the CDR3 is TGTGCCAGCAGCACCAGCGGGGGGCCCGCGACGCAGTATTTT.

This clonotype was recorded at least ten times. The chain carries TRBV2 and TRBJ2-7, with 9 bases aligning to TRBD1. CDR1 SNHLY and CDR2 FYNNEI come from the germline V gene. With 7 bases clipped from V and 0 bases from J, the junction kept 1 base outside the gene matches. This CDR3 is 13 amino acids long. CDR3 amino acids: CASTGQGSYEQYF. The CDR3 nucleotides read TGTGCCAGCACGGGACAGGGCTCCTACGAGCAGTACTTC.

This clonotype was picked up many times. This rearrangement joins TRBV12-3 or TRBV12-4 to TRBJ2-1, with TRBD2 matching over 10 bases. Losses at the gene ends were 6 bases for V and 3 bases for J; bases not matched to a gene: 8. CDR3 length: 16 residues. The CDR3, as DNA: TGTGCCAGCAGCCACGAATCTAGCGGGAGCTACAATGAGCAGTTCTTC. Its protein product is CASSHESSGSYNEQFF.

This clonotype was seen ten or more times. V is TRBV6-1 and J is TRBJ2-1; 11 nucleotides align to TRBD1. V lost 5 bases, J lost 6 bases, and 9 bases stayed unmatched. The CDR3 has 16 residues. Germline V CDR1 and CDR2: MNHNS, SASEGT. CDR3 bases: TGTGCCAGCAGTATCGGGGGGACAGGGGGTCCCAATGAGCAGTTCTTC. This translates into CASSIGGTGGPNEQFF.

This clonotype was observed at least ten times. The rearrangement uses TRBV20-1 and TRBJ2-1; D is unresolved. Trimming shortened V by 6 bases and J by 4 bases, and 13 bases separated the two germline ends. CDR1 is DFQATT, CDR2 SNEGSKA, per germline (reference sequence). The CDR3 is 13 amino acids. CDR3 DNA: TGCAGTGCCCCCTGGACGGAGTACAATGAGCAGTTCTTC. It is translated as CSAPWTEYNEQFF.

This clonotype was seen repeatedly, ten times or more. The chain combines TRBV20-1 with TRBJ2-7, with a possible D match to TRBD1 (6 bases). CDR1 and CDR2 from the germline V gene are DFQATT and SNEGSKA (reference sequence). Trimming shortened V by 3 bases and J by 2 bases, and 11 bases separated the two germline ends. The CDR3 sequence is 13 residues long. The CDR3 is CSASDRRPYEQYF. CDR3 DNA sequence: TGCAGTGCTAGCGACAGGCGCCCCTACGAGCAGTACTTC.

This clonotype has at least ten counts. The V gene is TRBV3-1, the J gene TRBJ1-2, with a possible D match to TRBD1 (6 bases). Trimming shortened V by 0 bases and J by 3 bases, and 14 bases separated the two germline ends. From germline, CDR1 is LGHDT and CDR2 YNNKEL (reference sequence). This CDR3 has 16 residues. Written as DNA, the CDR3 is TGTGCCAGCAGCCAAGATCCACAGGGAGGGGACTATGGCTACACCTTC. Encoded protein: CASSQDPQGGDYGYTF.

The table lists this clonotype with many counts. The rearrangement uses TRBV2 and TRBJ2-7; 9 positions match TRBD1. V gave up 10 bases and J gave up 2 bases; unmatched junction bases: 9. The CDR3 runs 14 residues. In germline, CDR1 is SNHLY, CDR2 FYNNEI. The CDR3 region is CATRGQGLTYEQYF. The CDR3 DNA is TGTGCCACCCGAGGACAGGGGCTAACCTACGAGCAGTACTTC.

This clonotype was counted ten times or more. This rearrangement joins TRBV12-3 or TRBV12-4 to TRBJ2-7, with 9 bases aligning to TRBD1. V shed 11 bases and J 1 base; nucleotides not matched to a gene: 15. This CDR3 region has 16 residues. The CDR3 reads CASQPPGTGFSYEQYF. The DNA of the CDR3 is TGTGCCTCTCAACCCCCGGGGACAGGGTTTTCCTACGAGCAGTACTTC.

A few counts support this clonotype. V usage is TRBV20-1 and J usage is TRBJ2-7; D uncertain. CDR1 DFQATT and CDR2 SNEGSKA come from the germline V gene (reference sequence). Trimming shortened V by 6 bases and J by 0 bases, and 12 bases separated the two germline ends. The CDR3 is made up of 13 amino acids. CDR3 DNA sequence: TGCAGTGCCCATAGAGGTCCCTCCTACGAGCAGTACTTC. It translates to CSAHRGPSYEQYF.

This clonotype was counted at least ten times. The V call is TRBV7-9, the J call TRBJ2-1; a weak D match, TRBD2 (5 bases). V lost 5 bases and J lost 8, with 10 bases in between. CDR3 size: 12 residues. Germline-derived CDR1 and CDR2 are SEHNR and FQNEAQ (reference sequence). CDR3 DNA: TGTGCCAGCAGCCCTGGACTTTATGAGCAGTTCTTC. It specifies CASSPGLYEQFF.

This clonotype has at least ten counts. The chain employs TRBV27 and TRBJ1-4; D unresolved. V was pared by 4 bases and J by 1 base, with 4 bases between. CDR3 length equals 13 residues. Germline CDR1 is MNHEY and CDR2 is SMNVEV (reference sequence). The CDR3 reads CASSSVTNEKLFF. The DNA of the CDR3 is TGTGCCAGCAGTTCCGTAACTAATGAAAAACTGTTTTTT. The entire variable domain, with the rest obtained from reference TRBV27 and TRBJ1-4, is as follows: EAQVTQNPRYLITVTGKKLTVTCSQNMNHEYMSWYRQDPGLGLRQIYYSMNVEVTDKGDVPEGYKVSRKEKRNFPLILESPSPNQTSLYFCASSSVTNEKLFFGSGTQLSVL.

About this clonotype itself: A much more abundant neighbour one base away suggests this may be a read error. V is TRBV4-2 and J is TRBJ2-5; D unclear. V was trimmed by 1 base and J by 2 bases, leaving 8 bases between them. CDR1 and CDR2 from the germline V gene are LGHNA and YNFKEQ. CDR3 length equals 14 residues. The CDR3 DNA sequence: TGTGCCAGCAGCCAAGGTTGGGGACAAGAGACCCAGTACTTC. The encoded protein is CASSQGWGQETQYF.

This clonotype occurred many times. This chain joins TRBV2 and TRBJ2-7; TRBD1 is a possible D gene (6 bases). The V and J ends lost 4 bases and 3 bases respectively, with 13 bases between them. This CDR3 is 14 amino acids long. Germline loops: CDR1 SNHLY, CDR2 FYNNEI. In nucleotides, the CDR3 is TGTGCCAGCAGTGTCCGACAGGACCACTACGAGCAGTACTTC. Translated: CASSVRQDHYEQYF.

Many counts were recorded for this clonotype. The rearrangement links TRBV27 to TRBJ1-5; TRBD1 matches 7 bases. The CDR3 runs to 15 residues. The V gene's germline CDR1 is MNHEY and CDR2 SMNVEV (reference sequence). V was clipped by 8 bases and J by 0 bases; unmatched bases: 7. CDR3 amino acids: CASRRQGNSNQPQHF. The CDR3 DNA sequence: TGTGCCAGCCGGCGACAGGGCAATAGCAATCAGCCCCAGCATTTT.

The table lists this clonotype with many counts. CDR3 sequence reads: CASGTGGGTDTQYF. As DNA, the CDR3 is TGTGCCAGCGGGACTGGGGGGGGGACAGATACGCAGTATTTT. The J gene is TRBJ2-3, the V gene TRBV6-1; the match to TRBD2 covers 7 bases. Germline V gene data show CDR1 as MNHNS and CDR2 as SASEGT. V was clipped by 8 bases and J by 3 bases; unmatched bases: 8. The CDR3 spans 14 residues.

The rearrangement joins TRBV24-1 to TRBJ1-5, with D perhaps matching TRBD1 (5 bases). V was trimmed by 5 bases and J by 2 bases, leaving 6 bases between them. The CDR3 is 13 residues long. Germline-derived CDR1 and CDR2 are KGHDR and SFDVKD. DNA of the CDR3: TGTGCCACCAGTGGCAGGGGCAATCAGCCCCAGCATTTT. Protein sequence: CATSGRGNQPQHF.

This clonotype occurred a few times. This may be a read error, as it is one base from a much larger clone. The chain has TRBV20-1 and TRBJ2-7; D is perhaps TRBD1 (5 bases). Germline values: CDR1 DFQATT, CDR2 SNEGSKA (reference sequence). The CDR3 loop spans 14 amino acids. CDR3 in amino acids: CSAKSRTPSYEQHF. CDR3 DNA: TGCAGTGCCAAATCCCGGACACCTTCCTACGAGCAGCACTTC.

This clonotype occurred many times. The gene calls are TRBV20-1 and TRBJ1-5; TRBD1 matches 7 bases. V lost 1 base and J lost 9; bases outside the gene matches: 9. CDR1 and CDR2 (germline): DFQATT, SNEGSKA (reference sequence). The CDR3 runs to 14 residues. DNA of the CDR3: TGCAGTGCTAGAGCCGGACAGGAAAATTCGCCCCAGCATTTT. This codes for CSARAGQENSPQHF.

The table lists this clonotype with a few counts. The chain uses TRBV9 and TRBJ2-1; 9 nucleotides align to TRBD2. The CDR3 length is 15 residues. J gave up 9 bases and V 0 bases, and 7 bases lay outside the gene matches. Per germline, CDR1 SGDLS and CDR2 YYNGEE. For the CDR3, the DNA is TGTGCCAGCAGCGTAGGCGGGGGGGCCGGAGGTGAGCAGTTCTTC. This codes for CASSVGGGAGGEQFF.

This clonotype was counted many times. The V call is TRBV12-3 or TRBV12-4, the J call TRBJ1-2; weak D call: TRBD1 (5 bases). CDR3 size: 14 residues. The V and J ends lost 6 bases and 8 bases respectively, with 19 bases between them. CDR3 nucleotides: TGTGCCAGCAGGACCAGTGGGGGGTCGGGGGGCTACACCTTC. It codes for CASRTSGGSGGYTF.

This clonotype was seen ten or more times. At one end, the junction sequence differs from germline, possibly due to a read error. The rearrangement uses TRBV5-1 and TRBJ2-1, with 12 nucleotides matching TRBD2. This CDR3 is 15 amino acids long. Germline V gene sequence: CDR1 SGHRS, CDR2 YFSETQ. CDR3 nucleotide sequence: TGTGCCAGCAGTCTGACTAGCGGGGGTTACAATGAGCAGTTCTTC. It translates to CASSLTSGGYNEQFF.

The table lists this clonotype with many counts. V and J are TRBV12-3 or TRBV12-4 and TRBJ1-5, with D possibly matching TRBD1 (5 bases). The CDR3 covers 15 residues. V was clipped by 5 bases and J by 2 bases, with 13 bases between them. CDR3 sequence (DNA): TGTGCCAGCAGTAAGAGGGGTTTTGGCAATCAGCCCCAGCATTTT. Protein product: CASSKRGFGNQPQHF.

This clonotype occurred many times. The gene calls are TRBV3-1 and TRBJ1-1, with D tentatively TRBD1 (6 bases). This CDR3 contains 14 residues. V was cut by 0 bases and J by 4 bases, with 9 bases left in between. The germline gives CDR1 LGHDT, CDR2 YNNKEL (reference sequence). The CDR3 sequence: CASSQDPGATEAFF. CDR3 nucleotides: TGTGCCAGCAGCCAAGATCCAGGGGCCACTGAAGCTTTCTTT.

This clonotype was found many times. The V call is TRBV6-2 or TRBV6-3, the J call TRBJ2-5; 15 positions match TRBD2. J was trimmed by 5 bases and V by 6 bases; bases with no gene match: 4. The germline V gene has CDR1 MNHEY and CDR2 SVGEGT. The CDR3 runs 15 residues. The CDR3 sequence: CASSWTSGGAETQYF. The CDR3 DNA reads as TGTGCCAGCAGCTGGACTAGCGGGGGGGCGGAGACCCAGTACTTC.